Described below is a single TCR beta chain sequence and its context. What antigen it recognizes has not been identified. Base qualities were left out, and no much larger clone turns up one base away. This entry comes from a study of yellow fever vaccine responses in identical twins listed by TCRdb under 2018. For the study in its entirety: In the study, vaccine-responding T cell clones were precisely tracked in identical twins. The investigation overall reported the following: According to the authors, in identical twins the way T cells responded to vaccination appeared partly convergent and partly personalized.

The CDR3 numbers 14 residues from cysteine through phenylalanine. Solely the CDR3 DNA is kept, with 42 bases framed from the first base. V was cut back by 8 bases and J by 2 bases, leaving a gap of 13 bases between them. CDR1 PRHDT and CDR2 FYEKMQ were looked up in the germline V gene (reference sequence). Libraries were prepared through RT-PCR. Sequenced on an Illumina HiSeq 2500. TCRdb passed the public sequencing reads through fastp at Q25 and MiXCR, retaining productive beta sequences. Entries are consolidated by CDR3 protein sequence, retaining the most common genes and DNA. The sample profile shows some 20,000 distinct CDR3 sequences; around 70% of them were found once. The top ten clonotypes cover about 2.2% of the sample.

This TCR was sampled from a woman younger than 30 who received the yellow fever vaccine. Donor details come from another sample of the same person, matched by shared clones. The source material was T cells from blood (PBMCs), unsorted or a sorted subset (not recorded which), sampled before or after yellow fever vaccination (not recorded which). The rearrangement combines TRBV13 with TRBJ2-1; the D gene is possibly TRBD1 or TRBD2, with 5 bases matching each. The CDR3 corresponds to CASSPGRTYNEQFF. The sequenced DNA is TGTGCCAGCTCCCCGGGACGGACCTACAATGAGCAGTTCTTC.